This TCR beta chain was documented in a study of radiotherapy plus CTLA-4 blockade in lung cancer (dated by TCRdb to between 2018 and 2020). For the study in its entirety: Objective responses were observed in 18% of enrolled patients, and disease control was achieved in around 28%.

The study tested focal radiation therapy combined with CTLA-4 blockade (ipilimumab) in patients with chemo-refractory metastatic non-small-cell lung cancer. Results the study describes overall, beyond this receptor: Increased serum interferon-beta after radiation, together with early dynamic changes in blood T cell clones, were reported to be the strongest predictors of response. After treatment with radiotherapy and ipilimumab, TCR clones that originated in tumors expanded in peripheral blood.

With regard to this clone: What antigen it recognizes has not been identified. No quality values exist for individual bases; no much larger clone is one base distant.

The germline V gene sets CDR1 to MDHEN and CDR2 to SYDVKM. Including the terminal cysteine and phenylalanine, the CDR3 comprises 15 residues. Of all the DNA, just the CDR3 is kept, 45 bases in frame from base 1. V and J are truncated by 4 bases and 4 bases respectively, leaving an intervening sequence of 16 bases. The library was produced with the immunoSEQ multiplex PCR assay. TCRdb holds this immuneACCESS table with in-frame rearrangements only. Some clones are missing; in checked studies, unresolved V genes explain under half, and the rest has no known cause. For this sample there are roughly 100,000 clones; more than 70% appear just once. The ten largest clones add up to approximately 2.5% of the sample.

The sample was peripheral blood, taken from a patient treated with radiotherapy plus ipilimumab. This chain joins TRBV28 to TRBJ1-1; the D segment cannot be called with confidence. The receptor's source is a human donor with non-small cell lung cancer that progressed on radiotherapy plus ipilimumab. Some clones in this sample may be carry-over from other donors' samples. Read as DNA, the sequence is TGTGCCAGCAGTTCTCCCAACGGGGTCGGCACTGAAGCTTTCTTT. Translated, this gives CASSSPNGVGTEAFF.